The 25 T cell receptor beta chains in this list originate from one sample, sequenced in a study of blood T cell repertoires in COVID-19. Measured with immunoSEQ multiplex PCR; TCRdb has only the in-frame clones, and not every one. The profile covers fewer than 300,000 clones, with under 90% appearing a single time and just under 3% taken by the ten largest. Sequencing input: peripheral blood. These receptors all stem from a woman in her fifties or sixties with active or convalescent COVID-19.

In DNA, the CDR3 is TGCGCCAGCAGTGAAGGAGCTAACTATGGCTACACCTTC. Protein sequence: CASSEGANYGYTF. This sequence joins TRBV10-1 and TRBJ1-2; no reliable D call. Germline V gene lookup returns CDR1 WNHNN and CDR2 SYGVQD (reference sequence). The CDR3 contains 13 residues. Between the trimmed V and J ends, which lost 3 bases and 0 bases, there was a span of 5 bases.

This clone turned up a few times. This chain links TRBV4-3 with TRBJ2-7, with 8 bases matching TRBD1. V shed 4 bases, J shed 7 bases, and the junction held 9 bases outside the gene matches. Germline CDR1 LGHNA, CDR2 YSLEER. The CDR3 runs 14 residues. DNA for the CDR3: TGCGCCAGCAGCCTTCTACCGACAGGGGTTGAGCAGTACTTC. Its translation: CASSLLPTGVEQYF.

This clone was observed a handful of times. In DNA form, the CDR3 reads TGTGCCAGCAGCCCCACGGGGGGGACCGGGGAGCTGTTTTTT. It translates to CASSPTGGTGELFF. The V call is TRBV7-3, the J call TRBJ2-2; 8 bases map to TRBD2. Germline V gene sequence: CDR1 SGHTA, CDR2 FQGTGA. J was trimmed by 5 bases and V by 5 bases; bases with no gene match: 4. This CDR3 has 14 amino acids.

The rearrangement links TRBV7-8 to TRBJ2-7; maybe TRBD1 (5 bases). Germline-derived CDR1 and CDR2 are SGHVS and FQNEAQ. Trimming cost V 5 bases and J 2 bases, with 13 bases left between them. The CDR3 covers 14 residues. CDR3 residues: CASSPRRATYEQYF. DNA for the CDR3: TGTGCCAGCAGCCCCCGCAGGGCGACCTACGAGCAGTACTTC.

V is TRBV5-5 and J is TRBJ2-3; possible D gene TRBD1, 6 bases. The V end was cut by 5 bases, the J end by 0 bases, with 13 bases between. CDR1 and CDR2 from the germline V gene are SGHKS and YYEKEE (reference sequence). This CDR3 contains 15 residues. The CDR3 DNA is TGTGCCAGCAGTCTGGACAGACCTAGCACAGATACGCAGTATTTT. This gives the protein CASSLDRPSTDTQYF.

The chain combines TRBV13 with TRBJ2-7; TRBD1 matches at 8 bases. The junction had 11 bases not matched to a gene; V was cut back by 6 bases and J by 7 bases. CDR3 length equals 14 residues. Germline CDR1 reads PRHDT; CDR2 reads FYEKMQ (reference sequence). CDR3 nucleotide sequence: TGTGCCAGCAGGGGGGGACAGGTGAACGGGGAGCAGTACTTC. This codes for CASRGGQVNGEQYF.

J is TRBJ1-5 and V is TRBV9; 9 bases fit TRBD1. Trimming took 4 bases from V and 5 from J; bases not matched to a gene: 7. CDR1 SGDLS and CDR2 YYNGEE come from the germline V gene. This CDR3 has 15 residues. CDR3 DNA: TGTGCCAGCAGCCCCGGGGACAGGGACCATCAGCCCCAGCATTTT. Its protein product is CASSPGDRDHQPQHF. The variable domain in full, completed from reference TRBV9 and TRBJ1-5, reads DSGVTQTPKHLITATGQRVTLRCSPRSGDLSVYWYQQSLDQGLQFLIQYYNGEERAKGNILERFSAQQFPDLHSELNLSSLELGDSALYFCASSPGDRDHQPQHFGDGTRLSIL.

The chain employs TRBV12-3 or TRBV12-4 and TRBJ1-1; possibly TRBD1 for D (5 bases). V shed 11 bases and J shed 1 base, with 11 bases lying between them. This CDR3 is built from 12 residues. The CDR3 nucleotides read TGTGCCTCCCGGGGGTCGAACACTGAAGCTTTCTTT. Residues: CASRGSNTEAFF.

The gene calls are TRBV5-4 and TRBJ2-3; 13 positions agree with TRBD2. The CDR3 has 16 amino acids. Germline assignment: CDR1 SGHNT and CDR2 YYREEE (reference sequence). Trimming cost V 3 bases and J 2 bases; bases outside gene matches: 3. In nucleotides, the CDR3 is TGTGCCAGCAGCTCGGGACTAGCGGGATTCACAGATACGCAGTATTTT. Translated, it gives CASSSGLAGFTDTQYF. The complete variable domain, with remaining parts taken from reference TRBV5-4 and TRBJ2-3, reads ETGVTQSPTHLIKTRGQQVTLRCSSQSGHNTVSWYQQALGQGPQFIFQYYREEENGRGNFPPRFSGLQFPNYSSELNVNALELDDSALYLCASSSGLAGFTDTQYFGPGTRLTVL.

Here the CDR3 reads CASRGWTSGYYEQYF. Here the CDR3 DNA reads TGTGCCAGCAGGGGGTGGACTAGCGGCTATTACGAGCAGTACTTC. The chain links TRBV5-6 to TRBJ2-7; the match to TRBD2 covers 10 bases. The CDR3 contains 15 residues. J was trimmed by 4 bases and V by 5 bases; bases with no gene match: 9. Germline CDR1 reads SGHDT; CDR2 reads YYEEEE.

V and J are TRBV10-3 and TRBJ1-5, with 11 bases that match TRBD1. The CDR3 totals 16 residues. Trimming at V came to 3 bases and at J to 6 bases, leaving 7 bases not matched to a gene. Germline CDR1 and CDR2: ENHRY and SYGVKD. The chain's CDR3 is CAISDTWTGGGQPQHF. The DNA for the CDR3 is TGTGCCATCAGTGACACCTGGACAGGGGGCGGTCAGCCCCAGCATTTT.

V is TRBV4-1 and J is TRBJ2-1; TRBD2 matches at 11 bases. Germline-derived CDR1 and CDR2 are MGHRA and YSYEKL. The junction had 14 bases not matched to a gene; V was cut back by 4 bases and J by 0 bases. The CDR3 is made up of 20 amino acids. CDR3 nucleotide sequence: TGCGCCAGCAGCCCTGTAGCACTGACTAGCGGGGCCAGCTCCTACAATGAGCAGTTCTTC. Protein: CASSPVALTSGASSYNEQFF.

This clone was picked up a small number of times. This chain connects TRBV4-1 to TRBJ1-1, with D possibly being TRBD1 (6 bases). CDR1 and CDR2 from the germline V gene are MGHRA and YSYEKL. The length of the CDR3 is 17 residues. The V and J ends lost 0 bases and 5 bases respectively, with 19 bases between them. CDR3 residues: CASSQDLLTGGRTEAFF. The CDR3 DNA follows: TGCGCCAGCAGCCAAGATCTCTTGACTGGGGGCCGGACTGAAGCTTTCTTT.

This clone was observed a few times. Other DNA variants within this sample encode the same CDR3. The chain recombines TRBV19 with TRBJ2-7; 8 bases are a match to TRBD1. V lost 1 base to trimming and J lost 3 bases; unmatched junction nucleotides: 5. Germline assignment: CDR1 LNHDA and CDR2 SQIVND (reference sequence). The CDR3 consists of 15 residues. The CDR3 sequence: CASSIGGTGSYEQYF. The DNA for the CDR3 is TGTGCCAGTAGTATAGGGGGGACAGGCAGCTACGAGCAGTACTTC.

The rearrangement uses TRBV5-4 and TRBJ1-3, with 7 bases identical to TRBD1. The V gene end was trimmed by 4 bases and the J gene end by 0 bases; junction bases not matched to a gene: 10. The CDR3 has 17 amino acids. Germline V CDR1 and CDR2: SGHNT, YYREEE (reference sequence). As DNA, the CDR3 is TGTGCCAGCAGCCAAGTCCGGGACAGCGTCTCTGGAAACACCATATATTTT. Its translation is CASSQVRDSVSGNTIYF.

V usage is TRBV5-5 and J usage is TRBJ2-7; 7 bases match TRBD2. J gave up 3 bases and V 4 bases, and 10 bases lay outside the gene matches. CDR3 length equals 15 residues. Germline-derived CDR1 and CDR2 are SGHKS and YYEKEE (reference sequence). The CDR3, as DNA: TGTGCCAGCAGCCCTGGGGGAGGGGAAAACTACGAGCAGTACTTC. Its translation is CASSPGGGENYEQYF.

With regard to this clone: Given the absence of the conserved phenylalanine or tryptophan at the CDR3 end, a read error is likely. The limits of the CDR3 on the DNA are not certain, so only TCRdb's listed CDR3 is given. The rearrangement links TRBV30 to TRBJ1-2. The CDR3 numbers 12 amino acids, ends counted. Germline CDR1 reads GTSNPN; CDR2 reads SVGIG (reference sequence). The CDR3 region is CAWSVSPLKGFV.

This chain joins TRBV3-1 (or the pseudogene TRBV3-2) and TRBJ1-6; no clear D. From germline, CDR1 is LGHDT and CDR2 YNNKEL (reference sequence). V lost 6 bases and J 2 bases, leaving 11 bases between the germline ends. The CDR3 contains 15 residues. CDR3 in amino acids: CASSTPGAYNSPLHF. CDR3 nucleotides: TGTGCCAGCAGTACGCCGGGAGCCTATAATTCACCCCTCCACTTT.

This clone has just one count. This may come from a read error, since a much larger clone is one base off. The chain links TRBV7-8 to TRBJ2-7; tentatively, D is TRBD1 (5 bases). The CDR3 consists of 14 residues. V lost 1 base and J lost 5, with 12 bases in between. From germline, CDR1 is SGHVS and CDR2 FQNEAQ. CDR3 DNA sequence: TGTGCCAGCAGCTTAGTAGTCAGGGCCCACGAGCAGTACTTC. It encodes CASSLVVRAHEQYF.

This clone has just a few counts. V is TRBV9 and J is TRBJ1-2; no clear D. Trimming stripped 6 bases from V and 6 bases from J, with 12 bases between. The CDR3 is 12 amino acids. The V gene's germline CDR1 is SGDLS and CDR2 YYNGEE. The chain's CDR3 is CASIAPGNGYTF. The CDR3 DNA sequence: TGTGCCAGCATCGCCCCGGGGAATGGCTACACCTTC.

CDR3 in DNA: TGTGCCAGCAGCTTAGATCAGGGGAGCAATCAGCCCCAGCATTTT. The encoded protein is CASSLDQGSNQPQHF. The rearrangement joins TRBV7-9 to TRBJ1-5; the D gene is possibly TRBD1 (6 bases). V lost 1 base and J lost 1, with 8 bases in between. The germline V gene has CDR1 SEHNR and CDR2 FQNEAQ (reference sequence). The CDR3 consists of 15 residues.

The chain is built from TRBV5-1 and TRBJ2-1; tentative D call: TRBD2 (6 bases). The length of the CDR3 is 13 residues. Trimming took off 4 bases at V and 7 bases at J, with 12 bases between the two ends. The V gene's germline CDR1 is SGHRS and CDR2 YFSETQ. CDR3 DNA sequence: TGCGCCAGCAGCGACGGGAGTCGGAATGAGCAGTTCTTC. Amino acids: CASSDGSRNEQFF.

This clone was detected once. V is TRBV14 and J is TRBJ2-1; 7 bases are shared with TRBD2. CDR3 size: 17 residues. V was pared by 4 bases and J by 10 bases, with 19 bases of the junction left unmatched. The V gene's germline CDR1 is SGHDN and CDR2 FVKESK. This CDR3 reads CASSRLSAGRNIWEQFF. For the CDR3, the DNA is TGTGCCAGCAGCCGACTCTCAGCGGGGAGAAACATCTGGGAGCAGTTCTTC.

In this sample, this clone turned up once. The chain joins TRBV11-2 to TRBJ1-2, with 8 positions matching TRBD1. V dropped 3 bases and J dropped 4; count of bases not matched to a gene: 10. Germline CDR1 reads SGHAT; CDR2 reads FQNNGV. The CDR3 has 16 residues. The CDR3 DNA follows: TGTGCCAGCAGCTTGGGCCTGGACAGGGAGACCTATGGCTACACCTTC. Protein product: CASSLGLDRETYGYTF.

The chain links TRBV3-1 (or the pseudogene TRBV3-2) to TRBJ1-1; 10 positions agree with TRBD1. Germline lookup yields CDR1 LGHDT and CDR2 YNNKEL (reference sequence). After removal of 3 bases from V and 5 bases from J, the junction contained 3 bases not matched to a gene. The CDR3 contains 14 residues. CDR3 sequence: CASSHGQGGTEAFF. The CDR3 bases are TGTGCCAGCAGCCACGGACAGGGGGGGACTGAAGCTTTCTTT.